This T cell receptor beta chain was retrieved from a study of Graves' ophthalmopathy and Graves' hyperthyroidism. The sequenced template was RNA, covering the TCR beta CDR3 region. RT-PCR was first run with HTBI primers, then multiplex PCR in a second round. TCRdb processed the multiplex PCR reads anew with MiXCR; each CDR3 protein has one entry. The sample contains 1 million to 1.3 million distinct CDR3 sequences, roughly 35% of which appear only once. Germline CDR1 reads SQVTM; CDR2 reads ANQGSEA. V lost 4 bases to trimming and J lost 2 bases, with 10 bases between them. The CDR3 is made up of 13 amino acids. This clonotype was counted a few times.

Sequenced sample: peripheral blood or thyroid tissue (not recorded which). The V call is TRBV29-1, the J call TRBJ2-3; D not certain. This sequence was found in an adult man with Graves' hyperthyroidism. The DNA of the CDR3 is TGCAGCGTTGTATCTCGGTCCACAGATACGCAGTATTTT. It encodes CSVVSRSTDTQYF.